This is a list of T cell receptor beta chains from one sample in a study of blood T cell repertoires in COVID-19. The repertoire was sequenced with immunoSEQ multiplex PCR; TCRdb's copy has only in-frame clones and lacks some. The table includes approximately 150,000 clones, about 89% detected once. Source material: peripheral blood. These receptors were obtained from an elderly man with acute or convalescent COVID-19. CDR3s include the opening cysteine and the closing phenylalanine or tryptophan. Fields, in order: D gene, CDR3 length, J gene, clone size, V gene, CDR3 protein, CDR3 DNA. The D gene is left open where the match is weak. Clone size is shown for a subset of rows, as once, few, many or a class of expanded clone.

d_gene: TRBD2
len: 19
j_gene: TRBJ2-3
abundance: once
v_gene: TRBV3-1/TRBV3-2
CDR3aa: CASSTLAGGRGASTDTQYF
CDR3nt: TGTGCCAGCAGCACCCTAGCGGGGGGCCGGGGTGCTAGCACAGATACGCAGTATTTT

d_gene: -
len: 15
j_gene: TRBJ2-1
abundance: -
v_gene: TRBV5-1
CDR3aa: CAVPLLRSSYNEQFF
CDR3nt: TGCGCCGTCCCTCTTCTCCGCAGCTCCTACAATGAGCAGTTCTTC

d_gene: -
len: 15
j_gene: TRBJ2-2
abundance: -
v_gene: TRBV7-2
CDR3aa: CASSLSRGGTGELFF
CDR3nt: TGTGCCAGCAGCTTATCTAGGGGCGGAACCGGGGAGCTGTTTTTT

d_gene: -
len: 14
j_gene: TRBJ1-4
abundance: -
v_gene: TRBV28
CDR3aa: CASSLGHSTNSLFF
CDR3nt: TGTGCCAGCAGTTTGGGCCACTCTACCAACAGTCTGTTTTTT

d_gene: TRBD1
len: 14
j_gene: TRBJ1-4
abundance: -
v_gene: TRBV3-1/TRBV3-2
CDR3aa: CASSPPGQGGLLFF
CDR3nt: TGTGCCAGCAGCCCCCCGGGACAGGGTGGGTTACTGTTTTTT

d_gene: TRBD1
len: 16
j_gene: TRBJ1-5
abundance: -
v_gene: TRBV2
CDR3aa: CASSEMTGGFGAPQHF
CDR3nt: TGTGCCAGCAGTGAGATGACAGGGGGATTTGGGGCGCCCCAGCATTTT

d_gene: -
len: 14
j_gene: TRBJ1-2
abundance: -
v_gene: TRBV5-1
CDR3aa: CASSPLERAQGYTF
CDR3nt: TGCGCCAGCAGCCCCTTAGAAAGAGCGCAAGGCTACACCTTC

d_gene: -
len: 15
j_gene: TRBJ1-4
abundance: -
v_gene: TRBV7-2
CDR3aa: CASSLGTATNEKLFF
CDR3nt: TGTGCCAGCAGCTTAGGGACAGCGACTAATGAAAAACTGTTTTTT

d_gene: -
len: 15
j_gene: TRBJ1-1
abundance: many
v_gene: TRBV5-6
CDR3aa: CASSLGWGVDTEAFF
CDR3nt: TGTGCCAGCAGCTTGGGCTGGGGGGTGGACACTGAAGCTTTCTTT

d_gene: -
len: 13
j_gene: TRBJ1-2
abundance: -
v_gene: TRBV29-1
CDR3aa: CSVLGARFEGYTF
CDR3nt: TGCAGCGTCCTAGGGGCCCGGTTCGAGGGCTACACCTTC

d_gene: TRBD1
len: 15
j_gene: TRBJ1-1
abundance: -
v_gene: TRBV28
CDR3aa: CASSLAGTANTEAFF
CDR3nt: TGTGCCAGCAGTCTAGCCGGGACAGCGAACACTGAAGCTTTCTTT

d_gene: TRBD1
len: 17
j_gene: TRBJ1-2
abundance: -
v_gene: TRBV19
CDR3aa: CASSMGAGGTGLYGYTF
CDR3nt: TGTGCCAGTAGTATGGGGGCTGGCGGGACAGGGCTATATGGCTACACCTTC

d_gene: -
len: 14
j_gene: TRBJ1-2
abundance: -
v_gene: TRBV28
CDR3aa: CASSLVGANYGYTF
CDR3nt: TGTGCCAGCAGTTTGGTCGGAGCTAACTATGGCTACACCTTC

d_gene: -
len: 19
j_gene: TRBJ2-2
abundance: few
v_gene: TRBV27
CDR3aa: CASSTPGRRGSANTGELFF
CDR3nt: TGTGCCAGCAGTACCCCAGGTCGTCGGGGATCAGCGAACACCGGGGAGCTGTTTTTT

d_gene: -
len: 15
j_gene: TRBJ2-7
abundance: -
v_gene: TRBV27
CDR3aa: CASSYLGVGQNEQYF
CDR3nt: TGTGCCAGCAGTTACCTAGGAGTGGGACAAAACGAGCAGTACTTC

d_gene: -
len: 12
j_gene: TRBJ1-2
abundance: -
v_gene: TRBV29-1
CDR3aa: CSVGPEGDGYTF
CDR3nt: TGCAGCGTTGGGCCCGAGGGGGACGGCTACACCTTC

d_gene: TRBD1
len: 13
j_gene: TRBJ2-2
abundance: -
v_gene: TRBV7-3
CDR3aa: CASSPRTGGELFF
CDR3nt: TGTGCCAGCAGCCCAAGGACAGGCGGGGAGCTGTTTTTT

d_gene: -
len: 16
j_gene: TRBJ2-3
abundance: few
v_gene: TRBV5-1
CDR3aa: CASSFTGGLGTDTQYF
CDR3nt: TGCGCCAGCAGCTTTACCGGGGGATTGGGCACAGATACGCAGTATTTT

d_gene: -
len: 12
j_gene: TRBJ1-5
abundance: -
v_gene: TRBV28
CDR3aa: CASKGGDQPQHF
CDR3nt: TGTGCCAGCAAAGGGGGGGACCAGCCCCAGCATTTT

d_gene: -
len: 12
j_gene: TRBJ2-6
abundance: -
v_gene: TRBV12-3/TRBV12-4
CDR3aa: CATRPGPNVLTF
CDR3nt: TGTGCCACCAGGCCAGGCCCCAACGTCCTGACTTTC

d_gene: -
len: 15
j_gene: TRBJ2-7
abundance: -
v_gene: TRBV11-2
CDR3aa: CASSLEWGTGYEQYF
CDR3nt: TGTGCCAGCAGCTTAGAGTGGGGCACTGGGTACGAGCAGTACTTC

d_gene: TRBD1
len: 15
j_gene: TRBJ2-3
abundance: once
v_gene: TRBV3-1/TRBV3-2
CDR3aa: CASSPGQGARDTQYF
CDR3nt: TGTGCCAGCAGCCCGGGACAGGGGGCGCGAGATACGCAGTATTTT

d_gene: TRBD1
len: 16
j_gene: TRBJ1-5
abundance: -
v_gene: TRBV19
CDR3aa: CASTNRQGASNQPQHF
CDR3nt: TGTGCCAGTACCAACCGACAGGGGGCTAGCAATCAGCCCCAGCATTTT

d_gene: -
len: 15
j_gene: TRBJ1-6
abundance: -
v_gene: TRBV25-1
CDR3aa: CASSESVQGRSPLHF
CDR3nt: TGTGCCAGCAGTGAATCGGTACAGGGTAGGTCACCCCTCCACTTT

d_gene: TRBD1
len: 16
j_gene: TRBJ2-2
abundance: -
v_gene: TRBV14
CDR3aa: CASSPGTGAYTGELFF
CDR3nt: TGTGCCAGCAGCCCAGGGACAGGGGCCTACACCGGGGAGCTGTTTTTT

d_gene: TRBD1
len: 16
j_gene: TRBJ2-3
abundance: -
v_gene: TRBV3-1/TRBV3-2
CDR3aa: CASSPSGQVFTDTQYF
CDR3nt: TGTGCCAGCAGCCCCTCCGGACAGGTGTTCACAGATACGCAGTATTTT

d_gene: -
len: 13
j_gene: TRBJ2-3
abundance: -
v_gene: TRBV30
CDR3aa: CAWRWPSTDTQYF
CDR3nt: TGTGCCTGGAGGTGGCCCAGCACAGATACGCAGTATTTT

d_gene: -
len: 15
j_gene: TRBJ2-3
abundance: -
v_gene: TRBV7-3
CDR3aa: CASSSPAGSTDTQYF
CDR3nt: TGTGCCAGCAGCTCCCCGGCAGGAAGCACAGATACGCAGTATTTT

d_gene: -
len: 13
j_gene: TRBJ1-5
abundance: few
v_gene: TRBV27
CDR3aa: CASFRVSNQPQHF
CDR3nt: TGTGCCAGCTTTCGGGTTAGCAATCAGCCCCAGCATTTT

d_gene: -
len: 14
j_gene: TRBJ2-1
abundance: -
v_gene: TRBV19
CDR3aa: CASNWGPIGNEQFF
CDR3nt: TGTGCCAGTAATTGGGGGCCAATCGGGAATGAGCAGTTCTTC

d_gene: -
len: 13
j_gene: TRBJ2-7
abundance: -
v_gene: TRBV5-1
CDR3aa: CASSLASSYEQYF
CDR3nt: TGCGCCAGCAGCTTGGCCAGCTCCTACGAGCAGTACTTC

d_gene: TRBD2
len: 13
j_gene: TRBJ2-1
abundance: few
v_gene: TRBV11-3
CDR3aa: CASRTSGSNEQFF
CDR3nt: TGTGCCAGCAGGACTAGCGGGAGCAATGAGCAGTTCTTC

d_gene: -
len: 13
j_gene: TRBJ2-3
abundance: -
v_gene: TRBV5-1
CDR3aa: CASSSGGRDTQYF
CDR3nt: TGCGCCAGCAGTTCTGGGGGCCGAGATACGCAGTATTTT

d_gene: TRBD1
len: 18
j_gene: TRBJ1-2
abundance: -
v_gene: TRBV27
CDR3aa: CASGETTGRSERVYGYTF
CDR3nt: TGTGCCAGCGGTGAAACGACAGGGAGGAGTGAGAGGGTCTATGGCTACACCTTC

d_gene: TRBD1
len: 14
j_gene: TRBJ2-2
abundance: -
v_gene: TRBV28
CDR3aa: CASSGTGSTGELFF
CDR3nt: TGTGCCAGCAGTGGGACAGGGAGCACCGGGGAGCTGTTTTTT

d_gene: TRBD1
len: 19
j_gene: TRBJ1-5
abundance: -
v_gene: TRBV5-8
CDR3aa: CASSLVQGANLYSNQPQHF
CDR3nt: TGTGCCAGCAGCTTAGTACAGGGGGCAAACCTTTATAGCAATCAGCCCCAGCATTTT

d_gene: -
len: 13
j_gene: TRBJ2-7
abundance: -
v_gene: TRBV18
CDR3aa: CASSPGREDEQYF
CDR3nt: TGTGCCAGCTCACCGGGGAGAGAGGACGAGCAGTACTTC

d_gene: TRBD2
len: 16
j_gene: TRBJ2-1
abundance: -
v_gene: TRBV5-1
CDR3aa: CASSPPSAGGYDEQFF
CDR3nt: TGCGCCAGCAGCCCCCCCTCAGCGGGGGGTTACGATGAGCAGTTCTTC

d_gene: -
len: 13
j_gene: TRBJ2-7
abundance: -
v_gene: TRBV7-6
CDR3aa: CASSLEGTYEQYF
CDR3nt: TGTGCCAGCAGCTTGGAGGGTACCTACGAGCAGTACTTC

d_gene: -
len: 16
j_gene: TRBJ1-1
abundance: -
v_gene: TRBV5-1
CDR3aa: CASSPQGGQLNTEAFF
CDR3nt: TGCGCCAGCAGCCCCCAGGGTGGGCAGTTGAACACTGAAGCTTTCTTT

d_gene: TRBD2
len: 15
j_gene: TRBJ2-7
abundance: -
v_gene: TRBV6-5
CDR3aa: CASSYRGREFYEQYF
CDR3nt: TGTGCCAGCAGTTACAGAGGGAGGGAATTCTACGAGCAGTACTTC

d_gene: TRBD2
len: 15
j_gene: TRBJ2-7
abundance: -
v_gene: TRBV3-1/TRBV3-2
CDR3aa: CASSQSGRGSSEQYF
CDR3nt: TGTGCCAGCAGCCAATCGGGCCGCGGGAGTTCCGAGCAGTACTTC

d_gene: -
len: 12
j_gene: TRBJ1-1
abundance: -
v_gene: TRBV29-1
CDR3aa: CSATSMNTEAFF
CDR3nt: TGCAGCGCCACATCAATGAACACTGAAGCTTTCTTT

d_gene: -
len: 14
j_gene: TRBJ1-2
abundance: -
v_gene: TRBV29-1
CDR3aa: CSVEGTAGHLGYTF
CDR3nt: TGCAGCGTTGAAGGTACGGCAGGGCATCTCGGCTACACCTTC

d_gene: TRBD1
len: 12
j_gene: TRBJ2-3
abundance: -
v_gene: TRBV11-3
CDR3aa: CASSPRQGPQYF
CDR3nt: TGTGCCAGCAGCCCAAGACAGGGTCCGCAGTATTTT

d_gene: TRBD1
len: 16
j_gene: TRBJ1-2
abundance: -
v_gene: TRBV28
CDR3aa: CASTEGGTGRDYGYTF
CDR3nt: TGTGCCAGCACCGAGGGGGGGACAGGGCGGGACTATGGCTACACCTTC

d_gene: TRBD2
len: 15
j_gene: TRBJ2-1
abundance: -
v_gene: TRBV6-6
CDR3aa: CASSSLAGSYNEQFF
CDR3nt: TGTGCCAGCAGTAGCCTAGCGGGATCCTACAATGAGCAGTTCTTC

d_gene: -
len: 16
j_gene: TRBJ1-4
abundance: -
v_gene: TRBV6-5
CDR3aa: CASSSNGGARGEKLFF
CDR3nt: TGTGCCAGCAGTTCCAACGGGGGGGCTAGAGGGGAAAAACTGTTTTTT

d_gene: -
len: 14
j_gene: TRBJ1-1
abundance: -
v_gene: TRBV7-2
CDR3aa: CASSLKPMNTEAFF
CDR3nt: TGTGCCAGCAGCTTAAAGCCCATGAACACTGAAGCTTTCTTT